This T cell receptor (beta chain) originates from a study of shared clonotypes between healthy human individuals. Study information: CD8 memory received one plate per donor, CD8 naive two, CD4 memory three and CD4 naive three.

For every subset, genomic DNA was evenly distributed across several immunoSEQ plates. The assay was immunoSEQ multiplex PCR, and TCRdb's table has in-frame clones only and misses some. The table shows nearly 750,000 clones, with 72% occurring only once. CD45RA+ naive and CD45RA-negative memory subsets were separated from CD4+ cells. This clone has only a few counts. The identical CDR3 is also encoded by other nucleotide sequences in the sample. Germline CDR1 and CDR2: SEHNR and FQNEAQ (reference sequence). The V gene lost 3 bases and the J gene lost 4 bases, with 7 bases spanning the gap. The CDR3 has 12 amino acids.

The source of this sequence is a woman in her twenties or thirties in good health. The gene calls are TRBV7-9 and TRBJ2-7; no clear D gene. Material for sequencing was memory CD4+ T cells sorted from blood. Subset specified: CD45RA-negative fraction. The CDR3, as DNA: TGTGCCAGCAGCTTGGTGGGGTACGAGCAGTACTTC. It encodes CASSLVGYEQYF. The full variable domain, its missing parts supplied by reference TRBV7-9 and TRBJ2-7, is DTGVSQNPRHKITKRGQNVTFRCDPISEHNRLYWYRQTLGQGPEFLTYFQNEAQLEKSRLLSDRFSAERPKGSFSTLEIQRTEQGDSAMYLCASSLVGYEQYFGPGTRLTVT.